This T cell receptor (beta chain) comes out of a study of identical twins. Whole-study findings and limits: Twin pairs had excess sharing that was weaker in beta out-of-frame sequences. Twins shared out-of-frame alpha sequences with excess low generation probability.

One entry per CDR3 protein results from TCRdb running MiXCR on the 5' RACE reads. The table shows hundreds of thousands of distinct CDR3 sequences, with around 5.7% occurring only once. CDR3 length equals 14 residues. Trimming at V came to 6 bases and at J to 2 bases, leaving 6 bases not matched to a gene. Germline CDR1 is MNHNS and CDR2 is SASEGT. This clonotype occurred many times. Its antigen remains unknown. The TCR sequence derives from a man aged 18 to 35 in good health. This sequence joins TRBV6-1 and TRBJ2-5, with 7 nucleotides matching TRBD1. The material sequenced was naive T cells sorted from blood. The CDR3 is CASRNQGQQETQYF. CDR3 nucleotides: TGTGCCAGCAGGAACCAGGGACAGCAAGAGACCCAGTACTTC.